This entry describes one T cell receptor (beta chain). The germline gives CDR1 LNHDA, CDR2 SQIVND (reference sequence). The junction had 6 bases not matched to a gene; V was cut back by 5 bases and J by 4 bases. The CDR3 sequence is 14 residues long. Using immunoSEQ multiplex PCR, the repertoire was profiled, and TCRdb retains in-frame clones only, with some absent. The sample includes some 240,000 clones, roughly four fifths of them seen just once. This sample is part of a study of blood T cell repertoires in COVID-19. J is TRBJ1-1 and V is TRBV19, with 8 bases fitting TRBD1. The sequence derives from a woman of 80 years or more with acute or convalescent COVID-19. The specimen was peripheral blood. The CDR3 is CASSPRTGLTEAFF. CDR3 nucleotides: TGTGCCAGTAGTCCGCGGACAGGGCTCACTGAAGCTTTCTTT. The entire variable domain, with the rest obtained from reference TRBV19 and TRBJ1-1, is as follows: DGGITQSPKYLFRKEGQNVTLSCEQNLNHDAMYWYRQDPGQGLRLIYYSQIVNDFQKGDIAEGYSVSREKKESFPLTVTSAQKNPTAFYLCASSPRTGLTEAFFGQGTRLTVV.